This TCR beta chain was identified during a study of blood T cells in healthy people across ages. Trimming left V 3 bases short and J 2 bases short, with 6 bases between. Germline V lookup: CDR1 MNHEY, CDR2 SVGEGT. This CDR3 is built from 13 residues. It was with a sample-barcoded 5' primer and a J-beta primer mix that a second PCR of roughly 7 to 12 cycles was run. TCRdb processed the 5' RACE reads anew with MiXCR; each CDR3 protein has one entry. Among hundreds of thousands of distinct CDR3 sequences, 25% were seen once, and the ten largest hold 9.4%. This clonotype was seen only a few times. This sample was shared with a second study, whose subject was T cells of mothers and their children. That source reports: Over five children and their three healthy Caucasian mothers were the donors.

This chain uses TRBV6-2 or TRBV6-3 with TRBJ2-3; unclear D gene. The receptor was isolated from a boy younger than 18 in good health. Sequencing used blood. The CDR3 protein is CASSYGFTDTQYF. The CDR3 region has the DNA TGTGCCAGCAGTTATGGTTTCACAGATACGCAGTATTTT.